A selection of T cell receptor beta chains follows, all from one sample in a study of T cell responses to AZD1222 COVID-19 vaccine. Data came from immunoSEQ multiplex PCR; TCRdb stores just in-frame clones and leaves some out. The top ten clones hold around 2.9% of a sample with 95,000 to 150,000 clones, more than 85% of them seen once. The sequenced sample was peripheral blood, obtained 28 days after the second AZD1222 dose. The receptors derive from an adult who received the AZD1222 COVID-19 vaccine. Each CDR3 is given with its conserved first and last residue. Fields, in order: clone size, D gene, J gene, V gene, CDR3 protein, CDR3 DNA. D genes are given only for firm matches. For some rows the clone size is stated as once, few or many, or as a class when expanded; others skip it.

>few|-|TRBJ1-5|TRBV28
CASSLSGVGQPQHF
TGTGCCAGCAGTTTATCGGGTGTGGGGCAGCCCCAGCATTTT
>-|TRBD2|TRBJ2-1|TRBV7-2
CASSLGRAGGVSEQFF
TGTGCCAGCAGCTTAGGTAGGGCGGGGGGTGTCAGTGAGCAGTTCTTC
>-|TRBD2|TRBJ2-3|TRBV11-2
CASSLARLRVSGDTDTQYF
TGTGCCAGCAGCTTAGCGCGCTTGCGTGTAAGCGGGGACACAGATACGCAGTATTTT
>-|TRBD1|TRBJ2-5|TRBV19
CASSSRQGRGETQYF
TGTGCCAGTAGTTCGAGACAGGGAAGGGGAGAGACCCAGTACTTC
>-|TRBD1|TRBJ2-3|TRBV19
CASSIGTGTSTDTQYF
TGTGCCAGTAGTATAGGGACAGGTACTAGCACAGATACGCAGTATTTT
>-|-|TRBJ2-7|TRBV19
CASSRVLGYYEQYF
TGTGCCAGTAGCCGAGTTTTGGGCTACTACGAGCAGTACTTC
>-|TRBD1|TRBJ1-4|TRBV2
CASTQGGYNEKLFF
TGTGCCAGCACCCAGGGGGGCTATAATGAAAAACTGTTTTTT
>-|TRBD1|TRBJ2-7|TRBV6-5
CASSYRDRDYEQYF
TGTGCCAGCAGTTACCGGGACAGGGACTACGAGCAGTACTTC
>-|-|TRBJ2-2|TRBV2
CASSERGLGRITGELFF
TGTGCCAGCAGTGAAAGAGGGCTGGGGCGGATCACCGGGGAGCTGTTTTTT
>-|-|TRBJ2-3|TRBV19
CASSIDPIAADTQYF
TGTGCCAGTAGTATAGATCCCATCGCCGCAGATACGCAGTATTTT
>-|TRBD1|TRBJ1-3|TRBV6-5
CASSTTGLLGNTIYF
TGTGCCAGCAGTACGACAGGGCTACTTGGAAACACCATATATTTT
>-|-|TRBJ1-5|TRBV7-2
CASSLAGRTYSNQPQHF
TGTGCCAGCAGCTTAGCGGGAAGGACATATAGCAATCAGCCCCAGCATTTT
>-|TRBD2|TRBJ2-1|TRBV3-1/TRBV3-2
CASSLLRGGSYNEQFF
TGTGCCAGCAGTCTCCTACGGGGGGGCTCCTACAATGAGCAGTTCTTC
>-|-|TRBJ1-4|TRBV3-1/TRBV3-2
CASSLSNEKLFF
TGTGCCAGCAGTCTCTCAAATGAAAAACTGTTTTTT
>-|-|TRBJ1-3|TRBV19
CATRRQHSGNTIYF
TGTGCCACTAGAAGACAGCACTCTGGAAACACCATATATTTT
>-|TRBD1|TRBJ1-2|TRBV5-1
CASSYWDRGDYGYTF
TGCGCCAGCAGCTACTGGGACAGGGGGGACTATGGCTACACCTTC
>once|TRBD1|TRBJ1-4|TRBV6-5
CASSYSGGPIEKLFF
TGTGCCAGCAGTTACTCAGGGGGCCCTATTGAAAAACTGTTTTTT
>-|-|TRBJ2-3|TRBV6-4
CASSVTGTDTQYF
TGTGCCAGCAGTGTTACGGGCACAGATACGCAGTATTTT
>-|-|TRBJ1-6|TRBV27
CASSRREGRGPLHF
TGTGCCAGCAGTCGTCGGGAAGGACGGGGACCCCTCCACTTT
>-|TRBD1|TRBJ1-6|TRBV14
CASSQDQTPGQGARSPLHF
TGTGCCAGCAGCCAAGATCAGACTCCGGGACAGGGGGCTAGATCACCCCTCCACTTT
>-|-|TRBJ2-2|TRBV6-1
CASKLGGTGELFF
TGTGCCAGCAAACTGGGGGGCACCGGGGAGCTGTTTTTT
>-|-|TRBJ1-2|TRBV12-3/TRBV12-4
CASSVSYGYTF
TGTGCCAGCAGCGTTTCCTATGGCTACACCTTC
>many|-|TRBJ1-6|TRBV6-5
CASSSSRFDSPLHF
TGTGCCAGCAGTTCGTCCCGCTTCGATTCACCCCTCCACTTT
>few|TRBD1|TRBJ1-2|TRBV30
CAWSRGTAYGYTF
TGTGCCTGGAGTCGCGGGACAGCCTATGGCTACACCTTC
>few|-|TRBJ2-7|TRBV21-1
CASSRRSGRESSYEQYF
TGTGCCAGCAGCCGGAGGTCAGGCAGAGAGAGCTCCTACGAGCAGTACTTC
>-|-|TRBJ1-2|TRBV7-9
CASSLAEVGYTF
TGTGCCAGCAGCTTAGCGGAGGTTGGCTACACCTTC
>few|TRBD1|TRBJ2-5|TRBV7-2
CASSFSRTGGETQYF
TGTGCCAGCAGCTTCTCCCGGACAGGGGGGGAGACCCAGTACTTC
>-|-|TRBJ2-7|TRBV7-8
CASSWGTGSSYEQYF
TGTGCCAGCAGCTGGGGGACGGGCAGCTCCTACGAGCAGTACTTC
>-|TRBD1|TRBJ2-1|TRBV7-2
CASSLVGDSGSSYNEQFF
TGTGCCAGCAGCTTAGTGGGGGACAGTGGGAGCTCCTACAATGAGCAGTTCTTC
>-|-|TRBJ2-1|TRBV30
CAWSVGYNEQFF
TGTGCCTGGAGTGTAGGGTACAATGAGCAGTTCTTC
>-|-|TRBJ2-6|TRBV7-7
CASSPLLAGANVLTF
TGTGCTAGCAGCCCACTTCTCGCTGGGGCCAACGTCCTGACTTTC
>-|-|TRBJ1-1|TRBV5-4
CASSLVKNTEAFF
TGTGCCAGCAGCTTGGTCAAGAACACTGAAGCTTTCTTT
>-|-|TRBJ1-3|TRBV7-2
CASSREAVSGNTIYF
TGTGCCAGCAGCAGAGAGGCGGTCTCTGGAAACACCATATATTTT
>-|-|TRBJ1-5|TRBV19
CASGVYSNQPQHF
TGTGCCAGTGGGGTTTATAGCAATCAGCCCCAGCATTTT
>-|-|TRBJ1-1|TRBV11-1
CASSRLRTKNTEAFF
TGTGCCAGCAGCCGCCTCAGGACGAAAAACACTGAAGCTTTCTTT
>-|-|TRBJ2-7|TRBV11-3
CASSLVGTYEQYF
TGTGCCAGCAGCTTAGTTGGGACCTACGAGCAGTACTTC
>-|TRBD1|TRBJ1-6|TRBV10-3
CATSGGTGDNSPLHF
TGTGCCACCTCGGGAGGGACAGGGGATAATTCACCCCTCCACTTT
>-|-|TRBJ1-2|TRBV6-1
CASSEHYQDGYTF
TGTGCCAGCAGTGAACACTACCAAGATGGCTACACCTTC
>-|-|TRBJ1-6|TRBV5-6
CASSLTGGSSYNSPLHF
TGTGCCAGCAGCTTGACCGGGGGAAGCTCCTATAATTCACCCCTCCACTTT
>-|TRBD2|TRBJ2-3|TRBV4-1
CASSQLAGEHTDTQYF
TGCGCCAGCAGCCAACTAGCGGGGGAGCACACAGATACGCAGTATTTT
>-|-|TRBJ1-6|TRBV7-2
CASSLALGVNSPLHF
TGTGCCAGCAGCTTAGCGCTGGGCGTTAATTCACCCCTCCACTTT
>-|-|TRBJ1-1|TRBV29-1
CSVTRNTEAFF
TGCAGCGTGACAAGGAACACTGAAGCTTTCTTT
>-|-|TRBJ2-5|TRBV2
CASSVLGIQETQYF
TGTGCCAGCAGTGTTTTGGGGATTCAAGAGACCCAGTACTTC
>-|-|TRBJ1-2|TRBV20-1
CSARPDYGYTF
TGCAGTGCTAGACCGGACTATGGCTACACCTTC
>-|-|TRBJ2-7|TRBV7-6
CASSLGASSSYEQYF
TGTGCCAGCAGCTTAGGGGCATCTTCATCCTACGAGCAGTACTTC
>-|-|TRBJ1-1|TRBV7-9
CASSPILGRSVYLNTEAFF
TGTGCCAGCAGCCCTATCCTCGGGAGGAGCGTTTATCTGAACACTGAAGCTTTCTTT
>-|TRBD1|TRBJ2-2|TRBV11-2
CASSFGTENTGELFF
TGTGCCAGCAGCTTTGGGACAGAGAACACCGGGGAGCTGTTTTTT
>-|TRBD1|TRBJ1-2|TRBV18
CASSPSLGTGVMNGYTF
TGTGCCAGCTCACCAAGTTTAGGGACAGGGGTGATGAATGGCTACACCTTC
>-|-|TRBJ1-5|TRBV19
CASTLGQGNQPQHF
TGTGCCAGTACCCTGGGACAAGGGAATCAGCCCCAGCATTTT
>-|-|TRBJ1-1|TRBV30
CAWSAVRFEAFF
TGTGCCTGGAGTGCCGTTAGGTTTGAAGCTTTCTTT
>-|TRBD1|TRBJ2-7|TRBV4-1
CASSRSPGQGTSYEQYF
TGCGCCAGCAGCCGCTCACCGGGACAGGGGACCTCCTACGAGCAGTACTTC
>-|TRBD1|TRBJ1-1|TRBV29-1
CSVDRDRGITEAFF
TGCAGCGTAGACCGGGACAGGGGCATCACTGAAGCTTTCTTT